This TCR beta chain was profiled in a study of cytomegalovirus exposure and HLA in healthy donors (dated by TCRdb to between 2016 and 2019). Concerning the study at large: According to an earlier analysis of a few hundred of the donors, about 179 million T cells yielded some 120 million unique TCR beta sequences and approximately 300 Gb of sequence data. Around 320 gigabases of sequencing data and around 87 million unique TCR sequences were included in an early release covering about 600 HLA-typed donors. Of the roughly 400 genotyped donors, less than 85% were placed in the genetic ancestry cluster associated with self-reported Caucasian donors. The study was designed to test whether signatures of past pathogen exposure could be identified by cataloging public T cell receptors. The study profiled the T cell repertoires of some 610 subjects by immunosequencing and related them to cytomegalovirus serostatus. In addition to the first cohort of approximately 670 subjects, a separate validation cohort of under 150 different subjects was used. High-throughput TCR immunosequencing, statistical association of individual TCRs with disease status, and machine learning were combined to predict cytomegalovirus infection status. To study patterns of TCR occurrence, a later analysis re-analyzed previously published TCR beta repertoires from 666 donors and added high-resolution HLA genotyping. The later analysis used no new phenotypic data to find candidate immune exposures, relying instead on TCR beta sequences and their occurrence across donors. An earlier analysis of about 600 of the donors used high-throughput TCR beta sequencing to judge whether each TCR beta V gene segment behaved as functional or pseudogenic. Donor age, sex, ethnicity and CMV serostatus were collected together with the repertoire data. A later genetic analysis took genome-wide SNP genotypes for about 65% of the 666 donors and used that subset as a discovery cohort. Every discovery cohort repertoire had been produced on one sequencing platform. Both class I and class II loci were covered by HLA typing, at four-digit resolution. Typing coverage differed by locus: A, B, C, DRB1 and DQB1 were typed in roughly 620-640 donors, DQA1 in 522, DPA1 in 600 to 610, and DPB1 in roughly 470. A handful of DR-DQ haplotypes were treated as single units for association and clustering because of strong linkage in the cohort. Among about 400 genotyped donors of the cohort, an average of roughly 230,000 unique TCR beta nucleotide sequences was sequenced per donor, of which 15% to 20% were non-productive. Overall study results and their limits: Because the 87-base-pair reads could not distinguish some IMGT-functional V segments, including TRBV6-2 and TRBV6-3, those segments were excluded. The classifier was reported to diagnose cytomegalovirus status with high specificity and sensitivity in both the original and validation cohorts. While some public TCRs were present in many individuals, most TCR sequences turned up only very rarely across donors. The study gave a list of 150 to 200 TCR beta chains associated with cytomegalovirus. A further reported finding was that TCR beta sequences accurately predicted the HLA-A and HLA-B alleles for most subjects in the first cohort. Only TCR beta chains were sequenced in this cohort, and the absence of alpha or paired-chain data limited detectable features. Immune exposure information for the cohort was limited to CMV serostatus. According to a later genetic analysis, donors in an Asian-associated ancestry cluster had fewer N-insertions in productive TCRs than the approximately 670-donor mean. Because counts were too low, around 17 rarely observed V segments, including chromosome 9 orphons, were left out of the earlier analysis of 500 to 650 of the donors. A cluster of highly shared sequence variants was judged likely to represent a technical artifact of the sequencing pipeline. V-gene and J-gene trimming of TCR beta chains was associated with a missense DCLRE1C variant in a later genetic analysis, and the association was replicated in an independent cohort. A later analysis reported that several top co-occurrence clusters appeared linked to parvovirus B19, influenza, CMV and Epstein-Barr virus. Strong co-occurrence of HLA alleles, especially DR and DQ, made assigning TCR associations to individual alleles difficult. In a later analysis, HLA-associated TCR beta chains were found to be more clonally expanded and to have lower generation probabilities than equally common non-associated chains. In vitro tests confirmed that a few of the cytomegalovirus-associated TCR beta chains recognize cytomegalovirus antigens. Sequencing depth was assumed to be roughly uniform across donors in the presence/absence analyses, though that assumption may not hold. In an earlier analysis of under 600 of the donors, most TCR beta V segments were observed in productive rearrangements about 90% or about 30% of the time, broadly matching IMGT annotations. In a later analysis, most CMV-associated TCR beta chains were found to appear HLA-restricted, with HLA associations seemingly driven largely by CMV exposure. Linkage disequilibrium might explain the correlated functional status among segregating V segments, but an unknown experimental factor could not be ruled out. A later analysis associated about 16,000 TCR beta sequences with specific HLA alleles at a false discovery rate of 0.05. According to the authors, the approach could potentially be generalized to other disease states and immunological phenotypes. Because HLA typing was missing for some donors at each locus, association tests included only the typed subset. A later analysis found that TCR association rates varied across HLA loci, with DRB1 alleles showing the most associated TCRs and HLA-C alleles the fewest.

Library generation was performed with the immunoSEQ multiplex PCR assay. The multiplex PCR relied on a mix of 60 forward primers for TCR Vbeta segments and 13 reverse primers for TCR Jbeta segments. Amplification of the CDR3 region of rearranged TCR beta genes was performed with a multiplex PCR assay on genomic DNA. The amplified TCR beta libraries were sequenced on the Illumina HiSeq System as 87-base-pair reads. The authors' analysis ran thus. A later analysis tallied around 80 million unique TCR beta chains across the 660 or so repertoires, and around 12 million of those chains were shared by two or more donors. To remove PCR and sequencing errors, raw reads were error-corrected and collapsed into unique sequences using a nearest-neighbor algorithm that merged closely related sequences. Alignment of CDR3 sequences to IMGT reference sequences was used to assign V, D and J gene segments. For a sequence to be retained, at least a six-nucleotide match to both a V gene segment and a J gene segment was required. A rearrangement was called productive if the CDR3 had no stop codons and remained in frame with V and J, and every other rearrangement was called non-productive. CDR3 was defined by IMGT convention, running from the second conserved V-encoded cysteine to the conserved J-encoded phenylalanine. In an earlier analysis of around 640 of the donors, sequences lacking an unambiguous match to a single V gene segment were excluded. In an earlier analysis of several hundred of the donors, V segments were called functional above 56.7% productive rearrangements and were called segregating when the between-donor standard deviation exceeded 5%. To diagnose cytomegalovirus status from the catalog of TCR beta chain sequences, a statistical classification framework was built. In a later analysis, V and J genes were assigned by comparing TCR nucleotide sequences against IMGT/GENE-DB human TR gene sequences. In a later analysis, CDR3 sequences and most-parsimonious VDJ recombination scenarios were assigned using the TCRdist pipeline. In a later analysis, each TCR beta chain was defined by its CDR3 amino acid sequence together with its V-gene family, and reads lacking a unique V-gene family were excluded. A later analysis removed 500 to 600 highly shared, low-generation-probability nucleotide sequences to deal with suspected cross-contamination and a sequencing artifact. In a later analysis, a clonal expansion index was calculated for each public chain from normalized within-repertoire ranks of inferred template counts. Generation probabilities in a later analysis came from a VDJ recombination model fitted to out-of-frame rearrangements, and those results were checked against IGoR. In a later analysis, hypergeometric tests were used to score TCR-TCR, TCR-HLA and TCR-CMV co-occurrence, with a repertoire-size bias correction applied to TCR pairs. In a later analysis, false discovery rates were estimated by permuting HLA or CMV assignments 20 times. In a later analysis, co-occurring TCRs were grouped using DBSCAN, with TCRdist sequence similarity added in when clustering inside HLA-allele-positive subsets. For co-occurrence clustering, repertoires with fewer than 30,000 or more than 120,000 public chains were excluded, along with 4 to 6 repertoires with anomalous nucleotide sharing. TCRdb's version of the immuneACCESS table is confined to in-frame rearrangements and falls short of the full clone set. An unresolved V gene accounts for under half of the shortfall where checked; the remainder is of unknown origin. The V and J calls and clone size come from that table; D and trimming were worked out from the DNA. This sample gives about 150,000 clones in total; approximately 80% of them show up just once. Of the sample, approximately 4.2% falls within the top ten clones.

The cohort was made up of roughly 670 healthy bone marrow donors. Cohort members were all nominally healthy when sampled, although unrecorded immune exposures were likely present. The donor tested CMV seropositive, placing the donor among the 250 to 350 seropositive members of the cohort. A peripheral blood sample was collected from each donor, and TCR beta sequencing was performed on peripheral blood mononuclear cells. The Qiagen DNeasy Blood Extraction Kit was used to extract genomic DNA from the blood cell samples. Including cysteine and phenylalanine, the CDR3 has 15 amino acids. Only CDR3 DNA is held: 45 bases, read in frame from base 1. V is pared back by 4 bases and J by 1 base, with 11 bases lying between the germline termini. CDR1 and CDR2 are drawn from the germline V gene (reference sequence): MNHEY, SMNVEV. In the case of this clone: Its cognate antigen has yet to be identified. No base quality values were provided; no much bigger clone lies one nucleotide off.

The sequencing sample was made of PBMCs. The receptor's source is a woman in her thirties or forties in good health and CMV-seropositive. Recombination joined TRBV27 with TRBJ1-5; TRBD1 is possibly the D segment (6 matching bases). At the DNA level, the sequence is TGTGCCAGCAGTTATGGGACATCAAGCAATCAGCCCCAGCATTTT. This yields the protein CASSYGTSSNQPQHF.